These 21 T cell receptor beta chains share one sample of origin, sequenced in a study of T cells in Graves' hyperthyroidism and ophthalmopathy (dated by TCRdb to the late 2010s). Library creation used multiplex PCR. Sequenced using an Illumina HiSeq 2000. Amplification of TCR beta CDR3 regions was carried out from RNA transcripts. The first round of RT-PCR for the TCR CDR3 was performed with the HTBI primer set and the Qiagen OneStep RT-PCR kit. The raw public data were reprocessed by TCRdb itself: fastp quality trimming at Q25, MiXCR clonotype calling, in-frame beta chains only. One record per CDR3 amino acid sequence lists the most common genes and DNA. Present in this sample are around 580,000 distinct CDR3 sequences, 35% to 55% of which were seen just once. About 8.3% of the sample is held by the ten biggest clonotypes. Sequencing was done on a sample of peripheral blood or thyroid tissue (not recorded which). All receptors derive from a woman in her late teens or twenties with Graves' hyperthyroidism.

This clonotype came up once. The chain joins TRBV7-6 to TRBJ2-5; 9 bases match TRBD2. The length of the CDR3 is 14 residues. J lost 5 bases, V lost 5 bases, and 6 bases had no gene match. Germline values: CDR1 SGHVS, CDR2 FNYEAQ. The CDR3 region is CASSQGLASETQYF. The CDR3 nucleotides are TGTGCCAGCAGCCAAGGACTAGCGTCCGAGACCCAGTACTTC.

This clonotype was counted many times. The CDR3 spells CASSYGYDSGGYTF. As DNA, the CDR3 is TGTGCCAGCAGCTACGGGTACGATAGTGGTGGCTACACCTTC. This rearrangement joins TRBV13 to TRBJ1-2; D unclear. Trimming removed 4 bases from V and 7 bases from J, with 16 bases in between. The CDR3 extends over 14 amino acids. Germline assignment: CDR1 PRHDT and CDR2 FYEKMQ (reference sequence).

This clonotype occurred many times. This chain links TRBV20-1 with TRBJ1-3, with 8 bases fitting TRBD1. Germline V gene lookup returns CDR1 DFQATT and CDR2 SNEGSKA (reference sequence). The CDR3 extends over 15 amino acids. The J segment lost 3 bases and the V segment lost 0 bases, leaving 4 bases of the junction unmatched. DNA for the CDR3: TGCAGTGCTAGAGAAGACAGGGGCTATGGAAACACCATATATTTT. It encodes CSAREDRGYGNTIYF.

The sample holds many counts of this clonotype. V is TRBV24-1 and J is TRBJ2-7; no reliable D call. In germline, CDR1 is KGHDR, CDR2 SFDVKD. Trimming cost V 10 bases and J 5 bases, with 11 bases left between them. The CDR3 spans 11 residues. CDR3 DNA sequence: TGTGCCACAGCCTTAGAGGACGAGCAGTACTTC. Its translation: CATALEDEQYF.

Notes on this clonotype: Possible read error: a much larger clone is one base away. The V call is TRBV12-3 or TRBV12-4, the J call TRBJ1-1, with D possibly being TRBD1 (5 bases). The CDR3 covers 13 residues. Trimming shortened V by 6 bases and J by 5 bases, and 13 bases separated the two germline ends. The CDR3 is CASSQGLWTEAFF. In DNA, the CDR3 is TGTGCCAGCAGCCAGGGACTATGGACTGAAGCTTTCTTT.

CDR3 sequence: CASGLTGTLYEQYF. In DNA, the CDR3 is TGTGCCAGCGGACTGACAGGGACTCTATACGAGCAGTACTTC. The chain uses TRBV27 and TRBJ2-7; weak D call: TRBD1 (7 bases). Germline V gives CDR1 MNHEY, CDR2 SMNVEV (reference sequence). The CDR3 consists of 14 residues. The germline V and J ends were trimmed by 8 bases and 4 bases, with 18 bases remaining between them.

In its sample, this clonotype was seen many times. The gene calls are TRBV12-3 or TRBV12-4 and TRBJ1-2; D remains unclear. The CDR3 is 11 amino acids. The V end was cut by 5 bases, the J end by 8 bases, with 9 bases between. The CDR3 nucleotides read TGTGCCAGCAGTCTCGACGGCGGCTACACCTTC. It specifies CASSLDGGYTF.

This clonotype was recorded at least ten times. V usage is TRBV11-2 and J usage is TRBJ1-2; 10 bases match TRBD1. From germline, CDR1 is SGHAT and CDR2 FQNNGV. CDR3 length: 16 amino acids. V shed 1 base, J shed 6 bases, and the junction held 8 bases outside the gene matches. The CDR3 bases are TGTGCCAGCAGCTTAGGACAGGGGGCGCGTCTGGATGGCTACACCTTC. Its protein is CASSLGQGARLDGYTF.

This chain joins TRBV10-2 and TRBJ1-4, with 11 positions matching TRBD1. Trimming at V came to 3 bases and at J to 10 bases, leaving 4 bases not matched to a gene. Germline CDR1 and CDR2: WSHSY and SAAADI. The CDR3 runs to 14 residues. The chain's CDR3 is CASSEGQGAGKLFF. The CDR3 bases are TGCGCCAGCAGTGAAGGACAGGGGGCTGGAAAACTGTTTTTT.

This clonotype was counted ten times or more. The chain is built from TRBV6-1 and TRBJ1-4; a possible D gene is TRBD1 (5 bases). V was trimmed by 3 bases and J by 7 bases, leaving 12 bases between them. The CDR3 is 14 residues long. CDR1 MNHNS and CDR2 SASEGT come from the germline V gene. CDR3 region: CASSEDTLSEKLFF. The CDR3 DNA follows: TGTGCCAGCAGTGAGGACACCTTGAGTGAAAAACTGTTTTTT.

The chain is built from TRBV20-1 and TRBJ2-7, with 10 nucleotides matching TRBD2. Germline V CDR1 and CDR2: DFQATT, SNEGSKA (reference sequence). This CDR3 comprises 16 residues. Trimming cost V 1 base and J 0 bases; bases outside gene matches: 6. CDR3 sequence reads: CSARGETSGVSYEQYF. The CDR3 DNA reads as TGCAGTGCTAGAGGCGAAACTAGCGGGGTCTCCTACGAGCAGTACTTC.

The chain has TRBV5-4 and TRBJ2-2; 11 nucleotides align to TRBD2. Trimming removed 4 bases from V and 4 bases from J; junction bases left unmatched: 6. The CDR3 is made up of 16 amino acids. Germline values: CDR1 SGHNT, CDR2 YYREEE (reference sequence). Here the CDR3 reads CASSHSGRVPTGELFF. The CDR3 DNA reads TGTGCCAGCAGCCATAGCGGGAGGGTACCCACCGGGGAGCTGTTTTTT.

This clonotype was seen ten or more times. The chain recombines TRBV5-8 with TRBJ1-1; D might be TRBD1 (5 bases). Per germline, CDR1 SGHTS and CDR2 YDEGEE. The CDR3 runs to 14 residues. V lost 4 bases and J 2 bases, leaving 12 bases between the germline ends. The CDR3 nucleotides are TGTGCCAGCAGCCACACCCAGGGTAACACTGAAGCTTTCTTT. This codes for CASSHTQGNTEAFF. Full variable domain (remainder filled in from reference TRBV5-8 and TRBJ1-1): EAGVTQSPTHLIKTRGQQATLRCSPISGHTSVYWYQQALGLGLQFLLWYDEGEERNRGNFPPRFSGRQFPNYSSELNVNALELEDSALYLCASSHTQGNTEAFFGQGTRLTVV.

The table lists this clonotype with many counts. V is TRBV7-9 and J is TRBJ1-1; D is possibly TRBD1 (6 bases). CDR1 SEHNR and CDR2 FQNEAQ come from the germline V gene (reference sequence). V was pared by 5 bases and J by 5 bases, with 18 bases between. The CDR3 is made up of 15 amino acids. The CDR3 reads CASSLMGAGETEAFF. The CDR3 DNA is TGTGCCAGCAGCCTAATGGGGGCAGGTGAGACTGAAGCTTTCTTT.

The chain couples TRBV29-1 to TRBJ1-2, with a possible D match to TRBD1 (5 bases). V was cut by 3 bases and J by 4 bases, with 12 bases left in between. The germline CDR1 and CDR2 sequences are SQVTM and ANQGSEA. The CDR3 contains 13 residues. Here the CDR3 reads CSVDGTERYGYTF. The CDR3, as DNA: TGCAGCGTTGATGGGACGGAACGCTATGGCTACACCTTC.

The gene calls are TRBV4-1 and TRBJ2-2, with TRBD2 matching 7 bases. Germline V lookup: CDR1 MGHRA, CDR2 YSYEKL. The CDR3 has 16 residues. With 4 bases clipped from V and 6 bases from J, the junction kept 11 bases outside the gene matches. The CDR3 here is CASSLLGGSTPGELFF. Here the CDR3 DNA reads TGCGCCAGCAGCCTACTGGGCGGGAGTACGCCCGGGGAGCTGTTTTTT.

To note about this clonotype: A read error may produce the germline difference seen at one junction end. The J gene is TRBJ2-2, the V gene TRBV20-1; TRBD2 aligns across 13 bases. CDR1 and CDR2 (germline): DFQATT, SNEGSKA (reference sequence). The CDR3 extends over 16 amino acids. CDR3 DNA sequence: TGCAGTGCTAGAGATGGGACTAGCGGGAACGACGGGGAGCTGCTTTTT. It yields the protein CSARDGTSGNDGELLF.

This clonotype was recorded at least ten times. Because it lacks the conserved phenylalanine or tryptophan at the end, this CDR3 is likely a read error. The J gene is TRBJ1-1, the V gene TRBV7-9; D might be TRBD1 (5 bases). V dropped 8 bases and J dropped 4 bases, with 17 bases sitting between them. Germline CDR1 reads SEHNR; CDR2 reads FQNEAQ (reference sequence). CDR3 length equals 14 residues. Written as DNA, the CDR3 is TGTGCCAGCGAGGGAGGGAGAGGGGTCACTGAAGCTTTCCTT. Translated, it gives CASEGGRGVTEAFL.

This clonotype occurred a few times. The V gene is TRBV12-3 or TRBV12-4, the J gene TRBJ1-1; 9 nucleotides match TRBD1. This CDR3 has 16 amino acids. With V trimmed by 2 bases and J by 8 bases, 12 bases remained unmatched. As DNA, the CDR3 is TGTGCCAGCAGTTTATCCGGGACAGGGAAATTAGGCGAAGCTTTCTTT. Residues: CASSLSGTGKLGEAFF.

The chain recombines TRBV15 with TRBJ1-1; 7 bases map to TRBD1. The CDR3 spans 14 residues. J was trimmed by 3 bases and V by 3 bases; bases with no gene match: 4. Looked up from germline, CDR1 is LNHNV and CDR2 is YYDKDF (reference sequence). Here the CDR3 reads CATSSKDRDTEAFF. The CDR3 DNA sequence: TGTGCCACCAGCAGCAAAGACAGGGACACTGAAGCTTTCTTT.

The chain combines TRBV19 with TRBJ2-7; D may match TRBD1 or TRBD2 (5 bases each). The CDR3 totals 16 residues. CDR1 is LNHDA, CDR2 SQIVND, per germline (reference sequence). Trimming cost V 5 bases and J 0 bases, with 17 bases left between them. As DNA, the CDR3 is TGTGCCAGTAGTCCTACAGGCGGAGGAGGCTCCTACGAGCAGTACTTC. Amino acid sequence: CASSPTGGGGSYEQYF.